The rows below give T cell receptor beta chains drawn from one sample of a study of cytomegalovirus exposure and HLA in healthy donors. Only in-frame clones appear in the TCRdb table, and some are missing; sequencing was by immunoSEQ multiplex PCR. The table has 110,000 or so clones, over 65% seen once; the top ten hold about 7.5%. Sample: PBMCs. These receptors originate from a man in his forties or fifties in good health and CMV-seropositive. CDR3s leave out the opening cysteine and the closing phenylalanine or tryptophan. Each record gives: V gene, CDR3 protein.

>TRBV19
AAAMNTEAF
>TRBV19
ASRRTSGTSYEQY
>TRBV13
ASSFAGQGYEQY
>TRBV7-3
ASSIRGTVTDTQY
>TRBV7-9
ASSLTGTGVVQY
>TRBV11-1
ASSLGGGGGQETQY
>TRBV7-6
ASSLVGGGSDTQY
>TRBV7-3
ASSLTGSGTEAF
>TRBV28
ASRDGTTYEQY
>TRBV5-4
ASSSRQGRLRGQY
>TRBV6-5
ASSYSLGRGRNEQF
>TRBV11-3
ASSLDHLAFSSSYEQY
>TRBV6-5
ASSYYGRPETQY
>TRBV10-2
ASSELLAGGGETQY
>TRBV28
ASSAGGGLAKNSQY
>TRBV28
ASSPPGGALTEQY
>TRBV7-8
ASSLAGGGVGYGYT
>TRBV27
ASSLSAGEYGYT
>TRBV4-2
ASSQVQTGGVQPQH
>TRBV2
ASSEAGVLAGGEQF
>TRBV7-2
ASSFGTGVDTQY
>TRBV2
ASSVGQGYNEQF
>TRBV28
ASSRRGSGNTIY
>TRBV10-3
AISERAGLGTQY
>TRBV27
ASSPWTSGGGYNEQF
>TRBV28
ASSLRGGPYEQY
>TRBV7-3
AGFPVQGKYGYT
>TRBV5-4
ASSLGAGGYNEQF
>TRBV6-5
ASSPGENTEAF
>TRBV28
ASSLSSTSRMNEQF
>TRBV5-6
ASSSFSGNTEAF
>TRBV11-3
ASSLERLAGETQY
>TRBV29-1
SSSDSQETQY
>TRBV6-5
ASSGDRGDTIY
>TRBV19
ASSLVVYNEQF